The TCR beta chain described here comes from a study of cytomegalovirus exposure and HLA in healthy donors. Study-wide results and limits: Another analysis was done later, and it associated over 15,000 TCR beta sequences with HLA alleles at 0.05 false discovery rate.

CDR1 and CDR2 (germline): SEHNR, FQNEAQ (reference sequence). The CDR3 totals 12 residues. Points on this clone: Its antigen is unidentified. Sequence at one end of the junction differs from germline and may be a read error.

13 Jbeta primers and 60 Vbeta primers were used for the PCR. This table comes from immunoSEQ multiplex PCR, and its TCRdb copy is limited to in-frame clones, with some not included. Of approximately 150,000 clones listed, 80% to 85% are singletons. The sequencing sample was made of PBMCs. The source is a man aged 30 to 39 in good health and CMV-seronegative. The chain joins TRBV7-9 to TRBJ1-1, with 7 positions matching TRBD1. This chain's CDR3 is CSSLTGVTEAFF. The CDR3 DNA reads TGTTCCAGCTTAACAGGGGTGACTGAAGCTTTCTTT.